The next 5 T cell receptor beta chains were all read from a single sample in a study of cytomegalovirus exposure and HLA in healthy donors. Both 60 Vbeta primers and 13 Jbeta primers went into the PCR. TCRdb keeps only in-frame clones here, not all; method: immunoSEQ multiplex PCR. The sample contains about 190,000 clones, roughly 87% of which appear only once. Specimen: PBMCs. These receptors all stem from a boy younger than 10 in good health and CMV-seronegative.

The genes are TRBV6-1 and TRBJ1-2; 7 bases fit TRBD1. V was pared by 11 bases and J by 5 bases, with 11 bases of the junction left unmatched. The CDR3 runs 13 residues. Germline-derived CDR1 and CDR2 are MNHNS and SASEGT. CDR3 loop: CAGSKGQQYGYTF. The CDR3 DNA reads as TGTGCCGGAAGTAAGGGACAGCAGTATGGCTACACCTTC.

This clone came up a few times. The chain recombines TRBV6-5 with TRBJ1-6; TRBD1 matches at 10 bases. This CDR3 comprises 14 residues. Germline values: CDR1 MNHEY, CDR2 SVGAGI. V trimming: 6 bases; J trimming: 7 bases; junction bases outside the gene matches: 3. The CDR3 spells CASRGTGANSPLHF. For the CDR3, the DNA is TGTGCCAGCAGGGGGACAGGGGCCAATTCACCCCTCCACTTT.

This sequence joins TRBV11-2 and TRBJ2-1; 10 bases line up with TRBD2. V gave up 5 bases and J gave up 2 bases; unmatched junction bases: 3. This CDR3 contains 15 residues. Germline lookup yields CDR1 SGHAT and CDR2 FQNNGV. CDR3 nucleotides: TGTGCCAGCAGCCTGAGCGGGGGGGCCTACAATGAGCAGTTCTTC. Translating it yields CASSLSGGAYNEQFF.

The chain couples TRBV9 to TRBJ2-7; TRBD1 agrees at 8 bases. The germline CDR1 and CDR2 sequences are SGDLS and YYNGEE. The V and J ends lost 4 bases and 2 bases, in that order; junction bases with no gene match: 5. The CDR3 runs 14 residues. This CDR3 reads CASSPTGDPYEQYF. The CDR3 region has the DNA TGTGCCAGCAGCCCGACAGGGGACCCCTACGAGCAGTACTTC.

The rearrangement links TRBV29-1 to TRBJ2-1; D is ambiguous. The CDR3 has 13 amino acids. CDR1 SQVTM and CDR2 ANQGSEA come from the germline V gene. V gave up 6 bases and J gave up 4 bases, with 13 bases separating them. The CDR3 loop reads CSVTRTLYNEQFF. CDR3 coding DNA: TGCAGCGTGACTCGCACCCTTTACAATGAGCAGTTCTTC.